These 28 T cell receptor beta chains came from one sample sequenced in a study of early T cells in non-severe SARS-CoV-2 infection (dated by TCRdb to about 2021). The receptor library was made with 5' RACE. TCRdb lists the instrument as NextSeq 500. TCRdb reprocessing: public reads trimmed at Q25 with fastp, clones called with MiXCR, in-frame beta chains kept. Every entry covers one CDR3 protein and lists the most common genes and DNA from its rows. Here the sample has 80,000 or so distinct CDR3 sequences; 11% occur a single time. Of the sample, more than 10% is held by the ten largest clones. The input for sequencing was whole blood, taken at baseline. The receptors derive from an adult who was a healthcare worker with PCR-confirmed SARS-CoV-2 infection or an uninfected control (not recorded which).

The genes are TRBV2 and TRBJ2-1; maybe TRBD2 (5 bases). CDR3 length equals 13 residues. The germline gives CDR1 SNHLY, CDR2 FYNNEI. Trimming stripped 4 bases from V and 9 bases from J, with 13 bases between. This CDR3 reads CASSVSIRGEQFF. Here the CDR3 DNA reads TGTGCCAGCAGTGTCTCTATCCGGGGTGAGCAGTTCTTC.

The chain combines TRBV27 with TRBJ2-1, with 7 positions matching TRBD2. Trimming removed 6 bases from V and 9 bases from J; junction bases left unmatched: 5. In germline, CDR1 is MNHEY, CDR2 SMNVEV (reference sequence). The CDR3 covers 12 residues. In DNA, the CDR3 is TGTGCCAGCAGGACTAGCTATGTTGAGCAGTTCTTC. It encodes CASRTSYVEQFF.

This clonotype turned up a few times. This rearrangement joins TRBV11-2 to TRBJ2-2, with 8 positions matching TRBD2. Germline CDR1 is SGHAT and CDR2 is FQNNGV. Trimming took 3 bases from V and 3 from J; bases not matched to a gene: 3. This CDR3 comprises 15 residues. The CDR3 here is CASSFSGAHTGELFF. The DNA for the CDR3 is TGTGCCAGCAGCTTTAGCGGGGCGCACACCGGGGAGCTGTTTTTT.

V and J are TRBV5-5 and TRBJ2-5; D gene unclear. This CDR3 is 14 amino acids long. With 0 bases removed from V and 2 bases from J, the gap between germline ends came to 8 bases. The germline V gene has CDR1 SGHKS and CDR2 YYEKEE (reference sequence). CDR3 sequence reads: CASSLASWQETQYF. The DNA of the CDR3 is TGTGCCAGCAGCTTGGCCTCGTGGCAAGAGACCCAGTACTTC.

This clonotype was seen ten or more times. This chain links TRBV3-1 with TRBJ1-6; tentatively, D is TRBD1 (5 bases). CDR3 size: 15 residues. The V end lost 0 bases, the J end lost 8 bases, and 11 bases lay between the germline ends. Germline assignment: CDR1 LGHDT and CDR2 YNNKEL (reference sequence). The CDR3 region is CASSQDGGGDSPLHF. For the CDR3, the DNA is TGTGCCAGCAGCCAAGATGGGGGAGGAGATTCACCCCTCCACTTT.

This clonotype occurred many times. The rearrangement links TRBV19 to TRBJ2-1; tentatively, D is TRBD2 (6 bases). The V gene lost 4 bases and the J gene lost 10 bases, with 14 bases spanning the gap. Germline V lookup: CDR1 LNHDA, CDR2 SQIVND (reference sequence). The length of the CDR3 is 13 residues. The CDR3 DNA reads TGTGCCAGTAGTACCGGGGACTCCGGCGAGCAGTTCTTC. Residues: CASSTGDSGEQFF.

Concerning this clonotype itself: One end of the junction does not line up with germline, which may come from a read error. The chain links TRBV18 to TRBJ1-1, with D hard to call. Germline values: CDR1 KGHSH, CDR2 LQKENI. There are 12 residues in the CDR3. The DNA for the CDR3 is TGTACCAGCTCACTGGTAGACACTGAAGCTTTCTTT. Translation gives CTSSLVDTEAFF.

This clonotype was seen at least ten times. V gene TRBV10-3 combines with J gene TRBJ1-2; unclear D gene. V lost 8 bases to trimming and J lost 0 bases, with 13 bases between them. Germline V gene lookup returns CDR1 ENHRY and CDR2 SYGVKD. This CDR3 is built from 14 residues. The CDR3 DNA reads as TGTGCCATCTTAGAGGGAACCTCTAACTATGGCTACACCTTC. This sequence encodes CAILEGTSNYGYTF.

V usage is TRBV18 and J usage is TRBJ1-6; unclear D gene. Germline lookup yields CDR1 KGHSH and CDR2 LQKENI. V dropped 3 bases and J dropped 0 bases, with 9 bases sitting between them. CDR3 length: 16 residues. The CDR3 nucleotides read TGTGCCAGCTCACCCTCAGCGAGCTCCTATAATTCACCCCTCCACTTT. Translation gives CASSPSASSYNSPLHF.

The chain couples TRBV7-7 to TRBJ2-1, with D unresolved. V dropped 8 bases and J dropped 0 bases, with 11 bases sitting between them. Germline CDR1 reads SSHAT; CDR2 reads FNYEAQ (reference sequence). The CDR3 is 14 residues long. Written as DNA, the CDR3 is TGTGCCAGCTCCAAGGGCAGCTCCTACAATGAGCAGTTCTTC. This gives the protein CASSKGSSYNEQFF.

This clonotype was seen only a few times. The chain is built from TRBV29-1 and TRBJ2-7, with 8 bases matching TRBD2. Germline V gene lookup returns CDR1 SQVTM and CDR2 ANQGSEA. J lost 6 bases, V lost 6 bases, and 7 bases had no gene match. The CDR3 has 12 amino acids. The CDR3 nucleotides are TGCAGCGTGGGCGGGGGGCCCGGCGAGCAGTACTTC. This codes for CSVGGGPGEQYF.

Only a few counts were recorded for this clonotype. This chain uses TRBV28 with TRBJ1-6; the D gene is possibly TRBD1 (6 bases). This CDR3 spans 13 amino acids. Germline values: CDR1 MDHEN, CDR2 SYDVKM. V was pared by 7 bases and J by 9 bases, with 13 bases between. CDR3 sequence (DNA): TGTGCCAGCATGGGACATCGTAGTTCACCCCTCCACTTT. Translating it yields CASMGHRSSPLHF.

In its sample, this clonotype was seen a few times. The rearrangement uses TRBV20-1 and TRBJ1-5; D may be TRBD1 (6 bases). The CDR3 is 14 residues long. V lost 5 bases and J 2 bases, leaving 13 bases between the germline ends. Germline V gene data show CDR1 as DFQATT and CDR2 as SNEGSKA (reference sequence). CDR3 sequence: CSALPQGGNQPQHF. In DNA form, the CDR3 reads TGCAGTGCTTTGCCACAGGGAGGCAATCAGCCCCAGCATTTT.

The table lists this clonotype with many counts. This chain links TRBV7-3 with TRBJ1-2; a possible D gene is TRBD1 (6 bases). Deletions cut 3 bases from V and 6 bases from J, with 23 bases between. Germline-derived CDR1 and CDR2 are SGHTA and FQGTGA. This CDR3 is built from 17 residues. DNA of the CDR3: TGTGCCAGCAGCTTCGGCAAAGCAGGGGCCCCACCCCATGGCTACACCTTC. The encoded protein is CASSFGKAGAPPHGYTF.

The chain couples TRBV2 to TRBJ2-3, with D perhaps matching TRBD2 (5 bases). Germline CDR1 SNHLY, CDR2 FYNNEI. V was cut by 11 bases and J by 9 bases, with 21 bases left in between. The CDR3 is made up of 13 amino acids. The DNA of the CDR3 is TGTGCCCTGGGTGCTAGCCCCGATGGGACGCAGTATTTT. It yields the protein CALGASPDGTQYF.

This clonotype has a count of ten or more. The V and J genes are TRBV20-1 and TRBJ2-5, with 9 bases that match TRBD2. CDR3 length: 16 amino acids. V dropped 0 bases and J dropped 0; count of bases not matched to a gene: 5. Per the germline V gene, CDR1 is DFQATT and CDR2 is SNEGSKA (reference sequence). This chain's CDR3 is CSARDQASGDQETQYF. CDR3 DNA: TGCAGTGCTAGAGATCAGGCTAGCGGGGACCAAGAGACCCAGTACTTC.

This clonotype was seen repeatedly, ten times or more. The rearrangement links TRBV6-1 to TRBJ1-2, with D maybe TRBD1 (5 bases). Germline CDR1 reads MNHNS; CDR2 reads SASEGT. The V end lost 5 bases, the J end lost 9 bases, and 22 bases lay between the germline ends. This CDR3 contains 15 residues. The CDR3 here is CASSSWDVRRESYTF. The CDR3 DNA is TGTGCCAGCAGTTCTTGGGACGTGAGGAGAGAAAGCTACACCTTC.

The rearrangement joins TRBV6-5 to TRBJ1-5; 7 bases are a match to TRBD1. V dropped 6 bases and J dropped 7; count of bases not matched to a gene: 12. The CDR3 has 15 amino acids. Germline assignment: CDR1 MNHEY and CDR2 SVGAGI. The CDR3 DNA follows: TGTGCCAGCAGCTCCGACAGGGATGTTTACCAGCCCCAGCATTTT. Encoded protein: CASSSDRDVYQPQHF.

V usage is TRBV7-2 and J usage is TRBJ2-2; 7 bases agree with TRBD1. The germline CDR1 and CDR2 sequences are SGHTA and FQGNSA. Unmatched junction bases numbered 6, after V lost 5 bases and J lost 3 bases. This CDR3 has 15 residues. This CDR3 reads CASSPVTGDTGELFF. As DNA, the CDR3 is TGTGCCAGCAGCCCGGTTACAGGGGACACCGGGGAGCTGTTTTTT. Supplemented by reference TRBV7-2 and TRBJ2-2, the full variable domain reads GAGVSQSPSNKVTEKGKDVELRCDPISGHTALYWYRQSLGQGLEFLIYFQGNSAPDKSGLPSDRFSAERTGGSVSTLTIQRTQQEDSAVYLCASSPVTGDTGELFFGEGSRLTVL.

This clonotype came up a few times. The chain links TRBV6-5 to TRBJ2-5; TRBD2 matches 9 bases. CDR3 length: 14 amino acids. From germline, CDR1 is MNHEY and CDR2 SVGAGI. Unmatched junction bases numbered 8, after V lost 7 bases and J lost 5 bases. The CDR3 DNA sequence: TGTGCCAGCAAGGGCGGGGGGGCCTATGAGACCCAGTACTTC. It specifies CASKGGGAYETQYF.

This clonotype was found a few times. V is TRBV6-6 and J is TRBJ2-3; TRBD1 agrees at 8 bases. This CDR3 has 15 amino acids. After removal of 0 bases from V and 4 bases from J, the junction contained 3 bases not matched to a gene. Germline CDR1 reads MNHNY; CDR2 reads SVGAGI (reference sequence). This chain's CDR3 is CASSYSDRAPDTQYF. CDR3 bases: TGTGCCAGCAGTTACTCGGACAGGGCCCCAGATACGCAGTATTTT.

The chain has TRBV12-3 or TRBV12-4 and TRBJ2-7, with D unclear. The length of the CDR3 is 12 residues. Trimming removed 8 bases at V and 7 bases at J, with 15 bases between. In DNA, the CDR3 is TGTGCCAGCTCCCCAGGAATTGGGGAGCAGTACTTC. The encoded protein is CASSPGIGEQYF.

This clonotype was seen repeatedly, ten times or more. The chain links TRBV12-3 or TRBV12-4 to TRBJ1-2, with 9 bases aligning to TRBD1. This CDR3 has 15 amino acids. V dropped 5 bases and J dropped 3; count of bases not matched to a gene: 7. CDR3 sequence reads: CASSPWTGDYYGYTF. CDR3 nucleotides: TGTGCCAGCAGTCCATGGACAGGGGACTACTATGGCTACACCTTC.

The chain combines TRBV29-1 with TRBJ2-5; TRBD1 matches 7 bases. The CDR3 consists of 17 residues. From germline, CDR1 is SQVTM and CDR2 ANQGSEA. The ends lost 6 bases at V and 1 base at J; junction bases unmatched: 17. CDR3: CSVPQGMKPITQETQYF. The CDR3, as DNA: TGCAGCGTCCCACAGGGGATGAAACCAATAACCCAAGAGACCCAGTACTTC.

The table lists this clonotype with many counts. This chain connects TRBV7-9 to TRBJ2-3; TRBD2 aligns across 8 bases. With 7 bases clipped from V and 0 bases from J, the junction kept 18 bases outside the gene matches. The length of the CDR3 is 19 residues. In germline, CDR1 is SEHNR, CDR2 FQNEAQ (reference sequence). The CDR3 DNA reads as TGTGCCAGCATGCCCCCTTTGGGCGGGGGGCGTCCTAGCACAGATACGCAGTATTTT. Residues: CASMPPLGGGRPSTDTQYF. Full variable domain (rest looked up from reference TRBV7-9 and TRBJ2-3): DTGVSQNPRHKITKRGQNVTFRCDPISEHNRLYWYRQTLGQGPEFLTYFQNEAQLEKSRLLSDRFSAERPKGSFSTLEIQRTEQGDSAMYLCASMPPLGGGRPSTDTQYFGPGTRLTVL.

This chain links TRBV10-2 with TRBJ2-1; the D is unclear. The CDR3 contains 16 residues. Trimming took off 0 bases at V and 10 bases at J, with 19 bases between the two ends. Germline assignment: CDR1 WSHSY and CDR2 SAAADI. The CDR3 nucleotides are TGCGCCAGCAGTGAGTCTGGCGGTGCCCGATTAGAGGAGCAGTTCTTC. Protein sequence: CASSESGGARLEEQFF.

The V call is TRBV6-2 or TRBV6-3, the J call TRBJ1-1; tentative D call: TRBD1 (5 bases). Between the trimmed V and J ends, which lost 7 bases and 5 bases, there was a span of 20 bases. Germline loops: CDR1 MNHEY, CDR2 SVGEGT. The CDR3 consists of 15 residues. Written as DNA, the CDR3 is TGTGCCAGCACCATTAATTCCGGGGGAGGTACTGAAGCTTTCTTT. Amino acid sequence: CASTINSGGGTEAFF.

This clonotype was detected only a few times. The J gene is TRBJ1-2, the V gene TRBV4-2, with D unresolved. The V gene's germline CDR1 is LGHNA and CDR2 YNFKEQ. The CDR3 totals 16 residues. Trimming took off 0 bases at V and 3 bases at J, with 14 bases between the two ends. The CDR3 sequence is CASSQEVKQPYYGYTF. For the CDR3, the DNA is TGTGCCAGCAGCCAAGAAGTGAAACAGCCCTACTATGGCTACACCTTC.